This TCR beta chain is drawn from a study of post-analysis software for immune sequencing data (dated by TCRdb to the mid-2010s). Regarding the study in general: Disease courses on record covered relapsing-remitting, secondary progressive and progressive-relapsing multiple sclerosis, though some patients had no subtype annotation. The multiple sclerosis patient repertoires were compared with about a dozen previously published healthy control repertoires from donors aged about 6 to 25 years. A subset of samples was prepared in parallel using single-end sample barcoding, then pooled and co-amplified after Illumina adapter ligation. Findings and caveats that apply to the study as a whole: Significantly lower normalized Chao1 diversity was found in multiple sclerosis patients than in controls, suggesting substantial peripheral T-cell clonal expansion. The control group was slightly older than the multiple sclerosis patient group. Significantly higher frequencies in patients than in controls were found for five or six TRBV segments, including TRBV5-6, TRBV5-1 and TRBV20-1. When samples were clustered directly using the F measure, samples prepared in the same batch co-clustered strongly, which prompted a batch-effect correction.

Library creation used PCR. The data were produced on an Illumina HiSeq 2500. To reduce PCR and sequencing biases, unique molecular identifiers were incorporated into the TCR beta cDNA libraries. Per 1 to 10 million input T cells, some 500,000 cDNA molecules were obtained, such that each molecule approximated one T cell. The patient libraries were prepared and sequenced using the same protocol as the earlier healthy control dataset. Within a given batch, samples were prepared together, multiplexed and sequenced on the same HiSeq lane. Concerning the study's data processing: Raw barcoded reads were processed with MIGEC, and single-read molecular identifier groups were discarded before consensus assembly and CDR3 extraction. Clonotype tables were post-analysed with VDJtools, and diversity was normalized by down-sampling all datasets to the smallest sample size. Repertoire overlap clustering matched CDR3 amino acid but not nucleotide sequences to correct batch-related cross-sample contamination. TCRdb handled the public reads itself, with Q25 trimming in fastp and clone calling in MiXCR, and kept productive beta chains. Here each entry gathers all rows of one CDR3 protein and keeps the most common genes and DNA. These V and J calls rely on TCRdb rather than the paper's analysis. The sample yields 550,000 to 700,000 distinct CDR3 sequences; roughly two fifths were counted once. The ten most abundant clones make up around 1.7% of the sample.

To demonstrate the VDJtools post-analysis software, the study profiled TCR beta repertoires from the peripheral blood of 13 young patients with multiple sclerosis. The multiple sclerosis patients were children and adolescents ranging in age from 6 to 15 years. The germline V gene sets CDR1 to SGHRS and CDR2 to YFSETQ. Its CDR3 holds 16 amino acids, cysteine through phenylalanine. This entry keeps only the CDR3 DNA: 48 bases, framed from base 1. For this clonotype: Its cognate antigen has yet to be identified. At one end the junction does not follow the germline gene, possibly because of a read error.

The sequence joins TRBV5-1 to TRBJ2-3; TRBD2 is perhaps the D gene, given 6 matching bases. The clonotype was recovered from a girl under 18 with multiple sclerosis. Material for sequencing was blood. This receptor carries the CDR3 CASSLPGTSSTDTRYF. The DNA reads TGCGCCAGCAGCTTACCGGGGACTTCTAGCACAGATACGCGGTATTTT. Here the CDR3 is joined to the reference TRBV5-1 and TRBJ2-3 genes, and the full variable domain is: KAGVTQTPRYLIKTRGQQVTLSCSPISGHRSVSWYQQTPGQGLQFLFEYFSETQRNKGNFPGRFSGRQFSNSRSEMNVSTLELGDSALYLCASSLPGTSSTDTRYFGPGTRLTVL.